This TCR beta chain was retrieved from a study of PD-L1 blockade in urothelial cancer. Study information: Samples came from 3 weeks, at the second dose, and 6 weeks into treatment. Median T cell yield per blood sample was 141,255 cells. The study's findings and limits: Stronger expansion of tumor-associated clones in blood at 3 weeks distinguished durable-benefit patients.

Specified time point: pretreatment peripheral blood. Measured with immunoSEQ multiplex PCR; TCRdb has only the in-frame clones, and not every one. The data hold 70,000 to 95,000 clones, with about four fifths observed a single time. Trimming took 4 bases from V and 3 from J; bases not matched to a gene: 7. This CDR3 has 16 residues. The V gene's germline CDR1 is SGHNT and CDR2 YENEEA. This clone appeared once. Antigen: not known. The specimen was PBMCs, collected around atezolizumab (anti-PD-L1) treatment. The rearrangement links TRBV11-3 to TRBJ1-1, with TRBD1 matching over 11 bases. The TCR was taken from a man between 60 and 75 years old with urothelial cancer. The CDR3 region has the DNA TGTGCCAGCAGCTACGGGACAGGGGGATCGGACACTGAAGCTTTCTTT. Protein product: CASSYGTGGSDTEAFF.